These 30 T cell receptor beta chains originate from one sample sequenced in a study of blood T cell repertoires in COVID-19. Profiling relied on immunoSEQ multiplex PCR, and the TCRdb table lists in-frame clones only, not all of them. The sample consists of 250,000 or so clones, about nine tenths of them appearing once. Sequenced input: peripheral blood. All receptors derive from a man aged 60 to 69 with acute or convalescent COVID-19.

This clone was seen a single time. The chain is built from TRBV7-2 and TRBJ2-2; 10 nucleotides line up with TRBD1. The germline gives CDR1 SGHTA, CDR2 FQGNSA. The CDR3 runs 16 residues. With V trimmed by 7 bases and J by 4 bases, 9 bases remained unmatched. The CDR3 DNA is TGTGCCAGCACCGTACGGACAGGGGGGAGCACCGGGGAGCTGTTTTTT. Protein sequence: CASTVRTGGSTGELFF.

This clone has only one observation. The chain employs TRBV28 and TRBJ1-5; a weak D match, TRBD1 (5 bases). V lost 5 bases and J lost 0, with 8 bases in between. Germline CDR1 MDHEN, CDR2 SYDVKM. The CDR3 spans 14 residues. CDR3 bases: TGTGCCAGCAGTGAGGACAATAGCAATCAGCCCCAGCATTTT. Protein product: CASSEDNSNQPQHF.

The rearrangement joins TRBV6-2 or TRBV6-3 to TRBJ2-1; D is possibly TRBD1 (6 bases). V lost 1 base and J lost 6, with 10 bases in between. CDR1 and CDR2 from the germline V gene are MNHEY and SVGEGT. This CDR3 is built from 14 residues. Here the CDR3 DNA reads TGTGCCAGCAGTTACTTGGGGGCCTCCAATGAGCAGTTCTTC. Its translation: CASSYLGASNEQFF.

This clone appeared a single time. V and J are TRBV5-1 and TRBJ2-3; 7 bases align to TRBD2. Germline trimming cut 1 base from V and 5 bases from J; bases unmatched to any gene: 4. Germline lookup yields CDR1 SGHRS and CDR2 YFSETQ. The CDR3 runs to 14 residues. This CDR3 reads CASSLSGGGDTQYF. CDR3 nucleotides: TGCGCCAGCAGCTTGTCGGGAGGAGGAGATACGCAGTATTTT.

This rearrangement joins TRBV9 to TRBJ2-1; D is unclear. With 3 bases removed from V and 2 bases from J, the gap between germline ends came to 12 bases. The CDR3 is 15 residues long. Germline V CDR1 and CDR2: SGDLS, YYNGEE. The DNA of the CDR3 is TGTGCCAGCAGCGCCGGAAGCGACCCCTACAATGAGCAGTTCTTC. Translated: CASSAGSDPYNEQFF.

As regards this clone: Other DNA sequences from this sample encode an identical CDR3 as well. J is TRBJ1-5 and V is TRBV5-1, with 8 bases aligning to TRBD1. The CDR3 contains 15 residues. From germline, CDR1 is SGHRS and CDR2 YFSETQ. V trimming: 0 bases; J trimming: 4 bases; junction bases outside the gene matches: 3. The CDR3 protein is CASSLGGQGNQPQHF. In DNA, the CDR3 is TGCGCCAGCAGCTTGGGTGGACAGGGAAATCAGCCCCAGCATTTT.

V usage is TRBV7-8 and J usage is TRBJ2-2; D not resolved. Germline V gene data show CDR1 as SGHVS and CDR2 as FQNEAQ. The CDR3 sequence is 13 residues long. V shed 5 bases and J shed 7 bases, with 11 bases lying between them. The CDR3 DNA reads TGTGCCAGCAGCCTCTCCCGGTACGGGGAGCTGTTTTTT. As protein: CASSLSRYGELFF.

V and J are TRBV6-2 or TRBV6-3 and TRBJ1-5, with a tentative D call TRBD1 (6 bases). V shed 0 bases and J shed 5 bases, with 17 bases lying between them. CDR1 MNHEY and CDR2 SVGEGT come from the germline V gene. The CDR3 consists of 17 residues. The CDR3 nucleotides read TGTGCCAGCAGTTACTCGAATATCCGGACAGCCGATCAGCCCCAGCATTTT. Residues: CASSYSNIRTADQPQHF.

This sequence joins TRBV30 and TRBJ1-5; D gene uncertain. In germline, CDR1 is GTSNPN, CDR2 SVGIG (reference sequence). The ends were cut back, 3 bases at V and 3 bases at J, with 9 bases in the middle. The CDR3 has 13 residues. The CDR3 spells CAWSAGPNQPQHF. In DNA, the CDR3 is TGTGCCTGGAGCGCAGGTCCCAATCAGCCCCAGCATTTT.

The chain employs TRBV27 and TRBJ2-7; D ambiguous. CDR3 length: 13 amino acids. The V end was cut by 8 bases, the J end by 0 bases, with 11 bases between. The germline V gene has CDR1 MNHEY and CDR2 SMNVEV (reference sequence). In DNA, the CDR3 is TGTGCCAGCTCGCCCCTAGACTCCTACGAGCAGTACTTC. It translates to CASSPLDSYEQYF.

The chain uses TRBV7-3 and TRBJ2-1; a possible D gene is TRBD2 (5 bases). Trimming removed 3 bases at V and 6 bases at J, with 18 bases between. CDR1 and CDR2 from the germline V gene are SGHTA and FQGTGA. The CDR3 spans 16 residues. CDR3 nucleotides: TGTGCCAGCAGCTTCCCTGCAGAGGGCTTCTCCAATGAGCAGTTCTTC. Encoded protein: CASSFPAEGFSNEQFF.

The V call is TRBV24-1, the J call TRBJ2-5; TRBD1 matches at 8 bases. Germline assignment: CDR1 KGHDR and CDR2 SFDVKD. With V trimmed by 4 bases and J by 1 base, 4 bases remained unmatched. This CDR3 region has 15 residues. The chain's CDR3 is CATSDLGTGQETQYF. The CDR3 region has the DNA TGTGCCACCAGTGACCTCGGGACAGGCCAAGAGACCCAGTACTTC.

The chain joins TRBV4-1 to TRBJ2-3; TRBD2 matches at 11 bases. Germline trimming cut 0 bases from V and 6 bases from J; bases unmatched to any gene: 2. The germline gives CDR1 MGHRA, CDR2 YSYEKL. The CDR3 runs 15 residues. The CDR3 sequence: CASSQEASGRDTQYF. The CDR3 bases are TGCGCCAGCAGCCAAGAAGCTAGCGGGAGGGATACGCAGTATTTT.

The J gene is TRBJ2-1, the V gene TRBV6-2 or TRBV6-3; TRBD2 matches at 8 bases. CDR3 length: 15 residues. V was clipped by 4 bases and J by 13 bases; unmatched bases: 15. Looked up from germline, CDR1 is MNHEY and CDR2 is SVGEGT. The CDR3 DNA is TGTGCCAGCAGTTTACCTCCGGGACTAGGGACCCGTCAGTTCTTC. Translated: CASSLPPGLGTRQFF.

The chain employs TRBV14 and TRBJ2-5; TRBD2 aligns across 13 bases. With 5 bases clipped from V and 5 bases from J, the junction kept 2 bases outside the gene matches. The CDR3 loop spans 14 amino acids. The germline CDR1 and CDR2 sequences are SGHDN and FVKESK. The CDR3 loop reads CASSGLAGEETQYF. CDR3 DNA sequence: TGTGCCAGCAGCGGACTAGCGGGAGAGGAGACCCAGTACTTC.

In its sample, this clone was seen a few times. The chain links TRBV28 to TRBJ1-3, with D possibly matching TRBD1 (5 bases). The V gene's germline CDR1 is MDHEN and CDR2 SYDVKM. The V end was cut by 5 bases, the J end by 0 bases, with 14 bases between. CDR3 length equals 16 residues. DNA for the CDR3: TGTGCCAGCAGTATAGACAGACGGAACTCTGGAAACACCATATATTTT. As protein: CASSIDRRNSGNTIYF.

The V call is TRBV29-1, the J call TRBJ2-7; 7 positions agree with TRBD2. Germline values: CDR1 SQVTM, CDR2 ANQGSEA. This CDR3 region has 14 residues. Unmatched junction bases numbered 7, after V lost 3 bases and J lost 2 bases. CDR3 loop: CSVELAERTYEQYF. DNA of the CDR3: TGCAGCGTTGAGCTAGCGGAGCGTACCTACGAGCAGTACTTC.

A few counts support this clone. The CDR3 loop reads CAIRNAGDGNTIYF. CDR3 nucleotide sequence: TGTGCCATCAGGAACGCAGGGGATGGAAACACCATATATTTT. This chain links TRBV10-3 with TRBJ1-3; D is perhaps TRBD1 (6 bases). The V gene's germline CDR1 is ENHRY and CDR2 SYGVKD. Trimming removed 6 bases at V and 3 bases at J, with 12 bases between. There are 14 residues in the CDR3.

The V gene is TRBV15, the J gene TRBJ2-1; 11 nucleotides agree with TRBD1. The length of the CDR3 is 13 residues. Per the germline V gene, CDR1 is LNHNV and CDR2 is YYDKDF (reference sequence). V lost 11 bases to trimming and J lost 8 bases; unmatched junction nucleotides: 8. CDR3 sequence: CALRDRGTDEQFF. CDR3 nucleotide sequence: TGTGCCCTCAGGGACAGGGGGACGGATGAGCAGTTCTTC.

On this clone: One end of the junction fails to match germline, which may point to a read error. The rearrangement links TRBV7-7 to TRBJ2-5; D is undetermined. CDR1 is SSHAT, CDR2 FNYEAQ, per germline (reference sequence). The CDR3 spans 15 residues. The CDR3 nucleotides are TGTGCTAGCAGCTTAGATGGCCAGTCCGGGGAGACCCAGTACTTC. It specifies CASSLDGQSGETQYF.

The CDR3 region has the DNA TGTGCCAGCAGCACCCCCAGGGGATCAGGCTCCTACAATGAGCAGTTCTTC. Translated: CASSTPRGSGSYNEQFF. This chain connects TRBV9 to TRBJ2-1, with D maybe TRBD1 (6 bases). Germline V CDR1 and CDR2: SGDLS, YYNGEE. The V end lost 4 bases, the J end lost 0 bases, and 17 bases lay between the germline ends. This CDR3 spans 17 amino acids.

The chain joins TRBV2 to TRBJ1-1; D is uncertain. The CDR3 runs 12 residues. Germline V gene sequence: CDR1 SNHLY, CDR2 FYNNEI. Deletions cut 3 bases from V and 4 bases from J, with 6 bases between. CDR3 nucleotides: TGTGCCAGCAGTGACCCTGTCACTGAAGCTTTCTTT. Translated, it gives CASSDPVTEAFF.

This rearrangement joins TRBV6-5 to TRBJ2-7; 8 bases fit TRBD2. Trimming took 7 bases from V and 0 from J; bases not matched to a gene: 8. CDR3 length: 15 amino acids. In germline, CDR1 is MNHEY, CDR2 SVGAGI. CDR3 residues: CASTRGGRSSYEQYF. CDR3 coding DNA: TGTGCCAGCACCCGGGGCGGGAGGAGCTCCTACGAGCAGTACTTC.

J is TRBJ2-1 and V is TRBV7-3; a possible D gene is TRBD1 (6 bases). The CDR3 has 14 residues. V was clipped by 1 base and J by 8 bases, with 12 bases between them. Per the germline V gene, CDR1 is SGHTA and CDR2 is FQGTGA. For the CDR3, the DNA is TGTGCCAGCAGCTTAAGGGGGCGCAGCTATGAGCAGTTCTTC. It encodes CASSLRGRSYEQFF.

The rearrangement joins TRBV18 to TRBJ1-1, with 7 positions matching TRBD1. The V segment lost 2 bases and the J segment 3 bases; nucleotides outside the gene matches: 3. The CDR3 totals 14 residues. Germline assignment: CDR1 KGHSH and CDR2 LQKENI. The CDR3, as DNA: TGTGCCAGCTCACCAAGACAGGGTGACACTGAAGCTTTCTTT. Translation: CASSPRQGDTEAFF.

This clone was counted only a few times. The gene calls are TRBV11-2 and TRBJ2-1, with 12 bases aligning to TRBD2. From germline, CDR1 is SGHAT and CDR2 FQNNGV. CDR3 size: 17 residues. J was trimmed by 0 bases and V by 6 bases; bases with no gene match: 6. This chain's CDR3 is CASRLAGGLSSYNEQFF. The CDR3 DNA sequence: TGTGCCAGCAGACTAGCGGGAGGCCTCAGCTCCTACAATGAGCAGTTCTTC.

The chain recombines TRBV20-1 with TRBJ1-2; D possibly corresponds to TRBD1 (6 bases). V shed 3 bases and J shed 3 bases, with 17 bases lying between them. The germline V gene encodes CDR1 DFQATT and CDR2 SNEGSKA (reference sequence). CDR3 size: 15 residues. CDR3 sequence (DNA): TGCAGTGCTAGTGGGGGCTCTAACAGGGACTATGGCTACACCTTC. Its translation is CSASGGSNRDYGYTF.

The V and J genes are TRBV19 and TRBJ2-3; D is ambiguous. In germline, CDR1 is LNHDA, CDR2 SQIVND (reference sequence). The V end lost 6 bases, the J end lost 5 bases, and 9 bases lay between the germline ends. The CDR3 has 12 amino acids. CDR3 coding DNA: TGTGCCAGTAGCTGGTTCAGAGATACGCAGTATTTT. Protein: CASSWFRDTQYF.

The CDR3 DNA reads as TGTGCCAGCAGTCCCCGGACACCTAGCACAGATACGCAGTATTTT. This gives the protein CASSPRTPSTDTQYF. The V and J genes are TRBV28 and TRBJ2-3, with TRBD1 as a possible D gene (5 bases). The CDR3 has 15 residues. Germline values: CDR1 MDHEN, CDR2 SYDVKM. Trimming stripped 5 bases from V and 0 bases from J, with 12 bases between. Supplemented by reference TRBV28 and TRBJ2-3, the full variable domain reads DVKVTQSSRYLVKRTGEKVFLECVQDMDHENMFWYRQDPGLGLRLIYFSYDVKMKEKGDIPEGYSVSREKKERFSLILESASTNQTSMYLCASSPRTPSTDTQYFGPGTRLTVL.

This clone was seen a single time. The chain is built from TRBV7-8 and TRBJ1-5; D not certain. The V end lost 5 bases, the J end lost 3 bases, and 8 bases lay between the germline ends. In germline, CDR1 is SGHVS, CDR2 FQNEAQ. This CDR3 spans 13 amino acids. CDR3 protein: CASSPPYNQPQHF. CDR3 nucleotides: TGTGCCAGCAGCCCCCCTTACAATCAGCCCCAGCATTTT.